Shown below are 7 T cell receptor beta chains from a single sample sequenced in a study of CD8 T cells in Susac syndrome. Random hexamers primed reverse transcription of about 0.45 to 1 ug RNA. TCRdb recomputed calls from the immunoSEQ multiplex PCR reads with MiXCR, one row per CDR3 protein. The repertoire holds about 200,000 distinct CDR3 sequences, 92% seen once, with about 0.13% in the top ten. Specimen: CD8+ T cells from PBMCs. These receptor sequences come from a human donor with multiple sclerosis.

The rearrangement uses TRBV20-1 and TRBJ1-1; D gene uncertain. Germline loops: CDR1 DFQATT, CDR2 SNEGSKA (reference sequence). This CDR3 has 10 residues. With 5 bases removed from V and 3 bases from J, the gap between germline ends came to 4 bases. CDR3 amino acids: CSAGDTEAFF. The CDR3 DNA follows: TGCAGTGCTGGCGACACTGAAGCTTTCTTT.

This CDR3 is CASGTGALTYEQYF. CDR3 in DNA: TGTGCCAGCGGCACAGGGGCGTTGACCTACGAGCAGTACTTC. This rearrangement joins TRBV7-9 to TRBJ2-7, with TRBD1 identical over 7 bases. Trimming took 8 bases from V and 2 from J; bases not matched to a gene: 9. CDR3 length: 14 residues. Germline V gene sequence: CDR1 SEHNR, CDR2 FQNEAQ (reference sequence).

This rearrangement joins TRBV7-9 to TRBJ1-4, with D possibly TRBD1 on 5 matching bases. CDR1 is SEHNR and CDR2 is FQNEAQ in the germline V gene (reference sequence). This CDR3 is 15 amino acids long. V lost 4 bases and J 4 bases, leaving 13 bases between the germline ends. CDR3 nucleotide sequence: TGTGCCAGCAGCTCACCCCAGGGCCTTAATGAAAAACTGTTTTTT. It specifies CASSSPQGLNEKLFF.

This sequence joins TRBV7-9 and TRBJ1-2; D unclear. CDR3 size: 11 residues. Germline V gene data show CDR1 as SEHNR and CDR2 as FQNEAQ (reference sequence). Between the trimmed V and J ends, which lost 4 bases and 6 bases, there was a span of 6 bases. The CDR3 sequence: CASSWEDGYTF. The DNA for the CDR3 is TGTGCCAGCAGCTGGGAGGATGGCTACACCTTC.

This sequence joins TRBV4-3 and TRBJ2-7; 7 nucleotides agree with TRBD2. The CDR3 has 14 residues. The germline CDR1 and CDR2 sequences are LGHNA and YSLEER. The V segment lost 4 bases and the J segment 4 bases; nucleotides outside the gene matches: 7. The CDR3 sequence: CASSPSGGEYEQYF. DNA for the CDR3: TGCGCCAGCAGCCCATCTGGGGGGGAATACGAGCAGTACTTC.

The genes are TRBV6-6 and TRBJ1-6; 8 bases are a match to TRBD1. Losses at the gene ends were 2 bases for V and 6 bases for J; bases not matched to a gene: 6. The CDR3 runs to 16 residues. The germline V gene has CDR1 MNHNY and CDR2 SVGAGI (reference sequence). The CDR3: CASSYSTGGGNSPLHF. The CDR3 DNA follows: TGTGCCAGCAGTTACAGCACAGGGGGAGGTAATTCACCCCTCCACTTT.

V is TRBV27 and J is TRBJ1-2; 8 bases align to TRBD1. Unmatched junction bases numbered 6, after V lost 5 bases and J lost 7 bases. Germline CDR1 reads MNHEY; CDR2 reads SMNVEV (reference sequence). There are 13 residues in the CDR3. The DNA for the CDR3 is TGTGCCAGCAGTCTCGGACAGGGAATTGGCTACACCTTC. The encoded protein is CASSLGQGIGYTF.